What follows is one TCR beta chain and its context. This sample was taken from a study of T-cell reconstitution after alpha-beta-depleted transplantation in children. The CDR3 length is 12 residues. J lost 4 bases, V lost 6 bases, and 2 bases had no gene match. Germline lookup yields CDR1 DFQATT and CDR2 SNEGSKA (reference sequence). Preparation of the TCRbeta library used unique molecular identifiers. A single record per CDR3 protein comes from TCRdb applying MiXCR to the PCR reads. The sample has approximately 590,000 distinct CDR3 sequences; over 9.5% are singletons. The rearrangement links TRBV20-1 to TRBJ1-3, with 8 bases identical to TRBD1. This receptor was identified in a human donor who donated a stem cell graft to a child with acute myeloid leukemia. Sequencing used PBMCs from the stem cell graft donor, obtained from the stem cell graft. The CDR3 here is CSARDRGNTIYF. CDR3 sequence (DNA): TGCAGTGCGCGGGACAGGGGAAACACCATATATTTT.